This T cell receptor (beta chain) was identified during a study of control samples from healthy donors and cancer patients. The assay was immunoSEQ multiplex PCR, and TCRdb's table has in-frame clones only and misses some. The data show 130,000 or so clones, 89% seen once. The CDR3 is 15 residues long. The V gene lost 3 bases and the J gene lost 1 base, with 12 bases spanning the gap. Germline CDR1 and CDR2: SSHAT and FNYEAQ (reference sequence). The sequencing sample was made of blood. The sequence derives from a man aged 50-59 years in good health. J is TRBJ2-5 and V is TRBV7-7; D perhaps matches TRBD1 (6 bases). CDR3 protein: CASSLTGTLQETQYF. In DNA form, the CDR3 reads TGTGCCAGCAGCTTGACAGGTACCCTCCAAGAGACCCAGTACTTC.